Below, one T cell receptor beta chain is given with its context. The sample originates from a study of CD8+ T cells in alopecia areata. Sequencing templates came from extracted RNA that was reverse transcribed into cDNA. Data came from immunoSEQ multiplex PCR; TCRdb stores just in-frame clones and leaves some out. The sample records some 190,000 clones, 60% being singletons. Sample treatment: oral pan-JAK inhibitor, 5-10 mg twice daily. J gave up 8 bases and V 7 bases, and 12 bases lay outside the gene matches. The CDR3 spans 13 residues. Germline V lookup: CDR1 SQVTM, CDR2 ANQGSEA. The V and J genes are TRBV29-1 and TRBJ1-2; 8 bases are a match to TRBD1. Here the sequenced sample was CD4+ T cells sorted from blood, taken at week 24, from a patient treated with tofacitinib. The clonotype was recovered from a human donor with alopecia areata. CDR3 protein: CSARGQAGSGYTF. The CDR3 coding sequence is TGCAGCGCCAGGGGACAGGCGGGTTCGGGCTACACCTTC. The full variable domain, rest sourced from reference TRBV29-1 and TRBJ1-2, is SAVISQKPSRDICQRGTSLTIQCQVDSQVTMMFWYRQQPGQSLTLIATANQGSEATYESGFVIDKFPISRPNLTFSTLTVSNMSPEDSSIYLCSARGQAGSGYTFGSGTRLTVV.